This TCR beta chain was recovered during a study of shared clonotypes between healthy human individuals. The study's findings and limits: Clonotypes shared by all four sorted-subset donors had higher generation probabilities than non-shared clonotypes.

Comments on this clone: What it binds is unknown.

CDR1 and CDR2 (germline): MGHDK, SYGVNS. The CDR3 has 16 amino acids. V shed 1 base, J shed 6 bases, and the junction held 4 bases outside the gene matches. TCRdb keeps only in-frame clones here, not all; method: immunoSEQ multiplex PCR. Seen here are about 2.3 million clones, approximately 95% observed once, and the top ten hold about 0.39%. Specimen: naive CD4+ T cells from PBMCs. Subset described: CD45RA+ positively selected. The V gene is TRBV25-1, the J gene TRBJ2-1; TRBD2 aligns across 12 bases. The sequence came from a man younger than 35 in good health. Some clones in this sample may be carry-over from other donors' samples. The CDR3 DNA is TGTGCCAGCAGTGAATCCGTGACTAGCGGGAGCAATGAGCAGTTCTTC. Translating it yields CASSESVTSGSNEQFF.